Listed below are T cell receptor beta chains from one sample, sequenced in a study of cytomegalovirus exposure and HLA in healthy donors. This table comes from immunoSEQ multiplex PCR, and its TCRdb copy is limited to in-frame clones, with some not included. The table has under 130,000 clones, roughly 15% seen once. Material: PBMCs. These receptors all come from a female donor in good health and CMV-seronegative. CDR3s include the opening cysteine and the closing phenylalanine or tryptophan. D genes are given only for firm matches. Rows give clone size only sometimes, using once, few, many, or a class for an expanded clone.

cdr3_nt cdr3_aa v_call clone_size d_call j_call
TGTGCCAGTAGTAAACTAAGACAGGGTACGGGCAATCAGCCCCAGCATTTT CASSKLRQGTGNQPQHF TRBV19 - TRBD1 TRBJ1-5
TGTGCCAGCAGTGGACCTGGGACAGGGGTTAATCAGCCCCAGCATTTT CASSGPGTGVNQPQHF TRBV25-1 few TRBD1 TRBJ1-5
TGCGCCAGCAGCTCGGCGGGACAGCCAGAGGATACGCAGTATTTT CASSSAGQPEDTQYF TRBV5-1 - - TRBJ2-3
TGTGCCATCAGTGAGGGACAGTATGGCTACACCTTC CAISEGQYGYTF TRBV10-3 few - TRBJ1-2
TGTGCCAGCAGCTTGGAGGGAACAACCTATGGCTACACCTTC CASSLEGTTYGYTF TRBV7-9 few - TRBJ1-2
TGTGCCAGCAGATTGGGGGGGGACTGGCAGTTCTTC CASRLGGDWQFF TRBV7-9 - TRBD2 TRBJ2-1
TGTGCCAGCAGTGAATCCACGAGAAACTTTCAGTTCTTC CASSESTRNFQFF TRBV25-1 - - TRBJ2-1
TGTGCCAGCAGCCCCCTTCAGGGCTATGGCTACACCTTC CASSPLQGYGYTF TRBV5-4 few - TRBJ1-2
TGTGCCAGCACCTCTCCGGCTGGAGCGGGTGCTGAGACCCAGTACTTC CASTSPAGAGAETQYF TRBV11-2 - - TRBJ2-5
TGTGCCAGCAGCCTCGGTGACAATGAGCAGTTCTTC CASSLGDNEQFF TRBV5-8 few - TRBJ2-1
TGTGCCAGCTCTCAAACTAGCGGGAGCGGCTACGAGCAGTACTTC CASSQTSGSGYEQYF TRBV18 few TRBD2 TRBJ2-7
TGTGCCAGCAGTTACTCCACAGGGGCCCTGAACACTGAAGCTTTCTTT CASSYSTGALNTEAFF TRBV6-5 few TRBD1 TRBJ1-1
TGTGCCAGTAGTAGACCAGGGTATACGCGGAACACTGAAGCTTTCTTT CASSRPGYTRNTEAFF TRBV19 - - TRBJ1-1
TGTGCCACCAGCAGAGACCTGAGAGGTTCACCCCTCCACTTT CATSRDLRGSPLHF TRBV15 - - TRBJ1-6
TGTGCCAGCAGCCCAAGGACCTCAGGGAGCAATCAGCCCCAGCATTTT CASSPRTSGSNQPQHF TRBV7-9 few - TRBJ1-5
TGCGCCAGCAGCTTGGGTAGCGGGGGGGCCCTCAATGAGCAGTTCTTC CASSLGSGGALNEQFF TRBV5-1 few TRBD2 TRBJ2-1
TGTGCCAGCAGCCGCAGGGCATCAGAGACCCAGTACTTC CASSRRASETQYF TRBV7-2 - - TRBJ2-5
TGTGCCAGTAGTATCTCCGGGAAACAAAACGAGCAGTACTTC CASSISGKQNEQYF TRBV19 few - TRBJ2-7
TGCGCCAGCAGCCCCCTCGTGGGGGGAACCTACGAGCAGTACTTC CASSPLVGGTYEQYF TRBV4-1 - - TRBJ2-7
TGTGCCAGCAGCTTAGCAGGGGCGAGGGAGCAGTACTTC CASSLAGAREQYF TRBV7-9 few - TRBJ2-7
TGCGCCAGCAGCTTGTCTAGCGGGAGAGGCGAGCAGTACTTC CASSLSSGRGEQYF TRBV5-1 - TRBD2 TRBJ2-7
TGTGCCAGCAGCTTAGTAGTCGCGGCTAGCGGGAGGAGTTATTACGAGCAGTACTTC CASSLVVAASGRSYYEQYF TRBV7-8 few TRBD2 TRBJ2-7
TGTGCCAGCAGTGTCGGGGGGGATGTTCAGCCCCAGCATTTT CASSVGGDVQPQHF TRBV2 - - TRBJ1-5
TGTGCCAGCAGCGCTTGGACAGATTCAGGAAACACCATATATTTT CASSAWTDSGNTIYF TRBV9 few - TRBJ1-3
TGTGCCAGCAGCTTGTTACGGGGAGGGGAGTCTGGAAACACCATATATTTT CASSLLRGGESGNTIYF TRBV5-8 few - TRBJ1-3
TGTGCCAGCACCCACGACAGGGTAGTTTCCTACGAGCAGTACTTC CASTHDRVVSYEQYF TRBV7-8 - TRBD1 TRBJ2-7
TGTGCCAGCAGTTACCAGGGACAGCTGAATGAAAAACTGTTTTTT CASSYQGQLNEKLFF TRBV6-5 few TRBD1 TRBJ1-4
TGCGCCAGCCAAAAAGGAGCAGGGGTCACCGGGGAGCTGTTTTTT CASQKGAGVTGELFF TRBV4-3 few - TRBJ2-2
TGCGCCAGCAGCTCTCTAGCGTCAAGGAGGGAGACCCAGTACTTC CASSSLASRRETQYF TRBV5-1 - - TRBJ2-5
TGTGCCAGCAGTGAATTAACTAGCGGCGAGCAGTACTTC CASSELTSGEQYF TRBV6-1 - TRBD2 TRBJ2-7
TGCAGCGTTGACATAGGGGGACCAGATACGCAGTATTTT CSVDIGGPDTQYF TRBV29-1 - - TRBJ2-3
TGTGCCAGCAGTTCCGTAGCGGGAGCCTACAATGAGCAGTTCTTC CASSSVAGAYNEQFF TRBV6-5 - TRBD2 TRBJ2-1
TGTGCCAGCAGTTACTCGAGTGGTTCTCTCTTT CASSYSSGSLF TRBV6-6 few - TRBJ1-1
TGCAGCGTCGACTCCCTAGAACGAACCTCCTACAATGAGCAGTTCTTC CSVDSLERTSYNEQFF TRBV29-1 few - TRBJ2-1